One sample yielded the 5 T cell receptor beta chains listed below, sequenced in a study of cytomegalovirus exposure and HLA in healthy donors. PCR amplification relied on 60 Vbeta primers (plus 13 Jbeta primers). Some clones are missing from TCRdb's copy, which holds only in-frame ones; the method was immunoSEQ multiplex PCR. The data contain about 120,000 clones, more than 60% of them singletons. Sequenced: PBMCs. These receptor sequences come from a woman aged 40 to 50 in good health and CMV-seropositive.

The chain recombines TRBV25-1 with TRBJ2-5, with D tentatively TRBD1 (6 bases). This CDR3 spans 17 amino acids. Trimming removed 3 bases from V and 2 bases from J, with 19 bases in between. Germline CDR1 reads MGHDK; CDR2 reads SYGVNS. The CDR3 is CASSESAGERFQETQYF. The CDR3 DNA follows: TGTGCCAGCAGTGAGTCGGCAGGGGAGAGGTTTCAAGAGACCCAGTACTTC.

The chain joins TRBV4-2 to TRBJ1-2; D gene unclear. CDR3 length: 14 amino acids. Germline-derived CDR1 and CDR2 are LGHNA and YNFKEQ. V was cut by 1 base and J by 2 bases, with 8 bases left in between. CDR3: CASSQVRENYGYTF. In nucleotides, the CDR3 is TGTGCCAGCAGCCAAGTAAGGGAGAACTATGGCTACACCTTC.

CDR3 region: CASSQKQGIGTDTQYF. CDR3 DNA sequence: TGCGCCAGCAGCCAGAAACAGGGTATAGGCACAGATACGCAGTATTTT. This chain connects TRBV5-1 to TRBJ2-3; perhaps TRBD1 as D (6 bases). Germline V gene lookup returns CDR1 SGHRS and CDR2 YFSETQ. The CDR3 covers 16 residues. The V end was cut by 4 bases, the J end by 1 base, with 16 bases between.

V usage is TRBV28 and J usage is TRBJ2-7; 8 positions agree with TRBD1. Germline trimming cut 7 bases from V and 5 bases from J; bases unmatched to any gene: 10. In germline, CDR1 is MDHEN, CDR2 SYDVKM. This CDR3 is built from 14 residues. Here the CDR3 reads CASMSRGLHDEQYF. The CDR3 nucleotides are TGTGCCAGCATGTCCAGGGGGCTCCACGACGAGCAGTACTTC.

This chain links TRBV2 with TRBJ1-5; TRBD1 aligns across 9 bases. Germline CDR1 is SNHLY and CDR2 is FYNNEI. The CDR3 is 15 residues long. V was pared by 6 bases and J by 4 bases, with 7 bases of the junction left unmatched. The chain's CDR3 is CASRETGGVNQPQHF. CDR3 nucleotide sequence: TGTGCCAGCAGGGAGACAGGGGGTGTGAATCAGCCCCAGCATTTT.